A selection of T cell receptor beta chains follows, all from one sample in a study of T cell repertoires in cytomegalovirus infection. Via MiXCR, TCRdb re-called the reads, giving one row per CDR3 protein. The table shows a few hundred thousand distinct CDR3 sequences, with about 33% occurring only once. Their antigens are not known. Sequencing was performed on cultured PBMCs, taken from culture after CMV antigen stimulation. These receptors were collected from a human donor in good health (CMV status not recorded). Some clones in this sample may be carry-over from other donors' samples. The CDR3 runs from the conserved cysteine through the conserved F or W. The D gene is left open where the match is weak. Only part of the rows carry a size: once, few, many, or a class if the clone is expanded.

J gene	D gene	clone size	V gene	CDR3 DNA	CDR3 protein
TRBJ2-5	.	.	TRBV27	TGTGCCAGCAGTTTAACCCCGCCGGGGCCCAAAGAGACCCAGTACTTC	CASSLTPPGPKETQYF
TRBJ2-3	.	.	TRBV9	TGTGCCAGCAGTGACCCCCCTAGCACAGATACGCAGTATTTT	CASSDPPSTDTQYF
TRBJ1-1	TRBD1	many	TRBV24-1	TGTGCCACCCAGGGGGGGGGGGCTGGTGAAGCTTTCTTT	CATQGGGAGEAFF
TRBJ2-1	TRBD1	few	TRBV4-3	TGCGCCAGCAGCCAAGATGTATCAGGGGGTCATAATGAGCAGTTCTTC	CASSQDVSGGHNEQFF
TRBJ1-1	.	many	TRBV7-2	TGTGCCAGCAGCTTCTATTTTGGAACTGAAGCTTTCTTT	CASSFYFGTEAFF
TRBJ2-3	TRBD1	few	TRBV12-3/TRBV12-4	TGTGCCAGCACCACATCCGGGACAGGGGAAGATACGCAGTATTTT	CASTTSGTGEDTQYF
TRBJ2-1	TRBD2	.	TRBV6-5	TGTGCCAGCAGACACCGGGGGGGACTAGCGGCGAGCTCCTACAATGAGCAGTTCTTC	CASRHRGGLAASSYNEQFF
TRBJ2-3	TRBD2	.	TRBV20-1	TGCAGTGCTACGCCACACGGGGGGAGGGTAGATACGCAGTATTTT	CSATPHGGRVDTQYF
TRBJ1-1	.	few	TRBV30	TGTGCCTGGAAGAGGGTGGACACTGAAGCTTTCTTT	CAWKRVDTEAFF
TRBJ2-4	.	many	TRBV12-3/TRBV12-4	TGTGCCAGCAGCACAACGGCCAAAAACATTCAGTACTTC	CASSTTAKNIQYF
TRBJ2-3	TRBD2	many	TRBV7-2	TGTGCCAGCAGCTTATGGGGGGGAGTCAACACAGATACGCAGTATTTT	CASSLWGGVNTDTQYF
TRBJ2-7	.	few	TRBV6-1	TGTGCCAGCAGTTCATTGGCTGGATGGGGCGAGCAGTACTTC	CASSSLAGWGEQYF
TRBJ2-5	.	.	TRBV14	TGTGCCAGCAGCCCCCTAGGAAAGGACGGGCAAGAGACCCAGTACTTC	CASSPLGKDGQETQYF
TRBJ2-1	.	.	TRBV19	TGTGCCAGTAGTACCCAAGGACTAACCTACAATGAGCAGTTCTTC	CASSTQGLTYNEQFF
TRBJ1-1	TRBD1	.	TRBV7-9	TGTGCCAGCAGCTTAGGGCAGGGGGCATCTGAAGCTTTCTTT	CASSLGQGASEAFF
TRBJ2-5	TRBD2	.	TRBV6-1	TGTGCCAGCAGAAATTTAGCGGGAGGCCAAGAGACCCAGTACTTC	CASRNLAGGQETQYF
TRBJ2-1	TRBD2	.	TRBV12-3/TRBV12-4	TGTGCCAGCAGCCCGTGGGGGACTAGCGGGAGGGGCTACAATGAGCAGTTCTTC	CASSPWGTSGRGYNEQFF
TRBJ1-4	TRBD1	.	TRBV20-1	TGCAGTGCTAGAGATCGACAGGGTAGAGAAAAACTGTTTTTT	CSARDRQGREKLFF
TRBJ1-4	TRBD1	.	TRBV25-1	TGTGCCAGTAGAGGACAGGGTGGTGAAAAACTGTTTTTT	CASRGQGGEKLFF
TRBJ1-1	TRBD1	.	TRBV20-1	TGCAGTGCTAGATACAGGGGTTTGAACACTGAAGCTTTCTTT	CSARYRGLNTEAFF
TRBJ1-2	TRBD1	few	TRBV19	TGTGCCAGCTCTGGACAGGGATTGGGGGGCTACACCTTC	CASSGQGLGGYTF
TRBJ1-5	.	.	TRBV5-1	TGCGCCAGCAGCTTGGGACCAGCTACAAATCAGCCCCAGCATTTT	CASSLGPATNQPQHF
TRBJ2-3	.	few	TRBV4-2	TGCGCCAGCAGCCAAGATGGTGGTGCTCGCACAGATACGCAGTATTTT	CASSQDGGARTDTQYF
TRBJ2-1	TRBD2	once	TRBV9	TGTGCCAGCAGCGTAGAGGGGGCGGGAGGGCCCAACAATGAGCAGTTCTTC	CASSVEGAGGPNNEQFF
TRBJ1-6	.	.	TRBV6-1	TGTGCCAGCAGGTCCGAGGATTCACCCCTCCACTTT	CASRSEDSPLHF
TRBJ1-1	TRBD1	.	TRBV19	TGTGCCAGTACTAAGGGACAGGGGAGAACTGAAGCTTTCTTT	CASTKGQGRTEAFF
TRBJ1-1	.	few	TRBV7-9	TGTGCCAGCAGCTCAGCAGGGGTCACTGAAGCTTTCTTT	CASSSAGVTEAFF
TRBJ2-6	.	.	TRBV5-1	TGCGCCAGCAGAACGACTAGCTCTGGGGCCAACGTCCTGACTTTC	CASRTTSSGANVLTF
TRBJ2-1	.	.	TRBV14	TGTGCCAGCAGCCGGGAACAGGGGGGGTATTACAATGAGCAGTTCTTC	CASSREQGGYYNEQFF
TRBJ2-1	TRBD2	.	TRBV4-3	TGCGCCAGCAGCCAACTTTCGGCGGGAGGGGGCTACAATGAGCAGTTCTTC	CASSQLSAGGGYNEQFF
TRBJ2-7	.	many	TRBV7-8	TGTGCCAGCAGCCCGCGAAGGTCGACCTTCTCCTACGAGCAGTACTTC	CASSPRRSTFSYEQYF
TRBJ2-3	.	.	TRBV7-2	TGTGCCAGCAGCTTGGGGCTGTACACAGATACGCAGTATTTT	CASSLGLYTDTQYF
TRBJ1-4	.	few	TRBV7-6	TGTGCCAGCACCTTGGGGGGGCTCACTAATGAAAAACTGTTTTTT	CASTLGGLTNEKLFF
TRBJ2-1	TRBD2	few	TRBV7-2	TGTGCCAGCAGCTTGACTAGCGGGAGATTAGCTGAGCAGTTCTTC	CASSLTSGRLAEQFF
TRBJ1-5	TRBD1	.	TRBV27	TGTGCCAGCAGGAAGGACAGGCTCGGCAATCAGCCCCAGCATTTT	CASRKDRLGNQPQHF